This entry lists 20 T cell receptor beta chains sequenced from one sample in a study of T cell responses to AZD1222 COVID-19 vaccine. The repertoire was sequenced with immunoSEQ multiplex PCR; TCRdb's copy has only in-frame clones and lacks some. The table includes more than 110,000 clones, around 92% detected once. Specimen: peripheral blood, collected 28 days after the second AZD1222 dose. The receptors here all came from an adult who received the AZD1222 COVID-19 vaccine.

The rearrangement joins TRBV7-9 to TRBJ2-5; perhaps TRBD2 as D (6 bases). The germline gives CDR1 SEHNR, CDR2 FQNEAQ (reference sequence). V gave up 4 bases and J gave up 1 base, with 10 bases separating them. The CDR3 runs 14 residues. Here the CDR3 DNA reads TGTGCCAGCAGCTCAAGCGGGCTCCAAGAGACCCAGTACTTC. As protein: CASSSSGLQETQYF.

This rearrangement joins TRBV28 to TRBJ1-6; D remains ambiguous. The CDR3 is 14 amino acids. V lost 1 base and J 7 bases, leaving 8 bases between the germline ends. Germline assignment: CDR1 MDHEN and CDR2 SYDVKM. CDR3 DNA: TGTGCCAGCAGTTTATCCCAGGACAATTCACCCCTCCACTTT. Encoded protein: CASSLSQDNSPLHF.

The CDR3 bases are TGTGCCAGCAGAATGCAGGATGAAGCTTTCTTT. This sequence encodes CASRMQDEAFF. The chain combines TRBV3-1 (or the pseudogene TRBV3-2) with TRBJ1-1; D remains ambiguous. There are 11 residues in the CDR3. CDR1 and CDR2 from the germline V gene are LGHDT and YNNKEL (reference sequence). V lost 6 bases and J 7 bases, leaving 9 bases between the germline ends.

CDR3 DNA: TGTGCCAGCAGTTCACTACACGCGACGGATGGCTACACCTTC. Translating gives CASSSLHATDGYTF. The J gene is TRBJ1-2, the V gene TRBV28; D unclear. CDR1 and CDR2 from the germline V gene are MDHEN and SYDVKM. V lost 4 bases and J 6 bases, leaving 15 bases between the germline ends. The CDR3 covers 14 residues.

The chain links TRBV4-1 to TRBJ1-4; possible D gene TRBD1, 5 bases. Germline values: CDR1 MGHRA, CDR2 YSYEKL. V was cut by 5 bases and J by 6 bases, with 13 bases left in between. This CDR3 has 14 amino acids. In nucleotides, the CDR3 is TGCGCCAGCAGCAACGGGACTCCGTATGAAAAACTGTTTTTT. This codes for CASSNGTPYEKLFF.

This chain links TRBV19 with TRBJ2-5, with no clear D. The germline V gene encodes CDR1 LNHDA and CDR2 SQIVND (reference sequence). The CDR3 sequence is 14 residues long. V lost 0 bases and J lost 5, with 10 bases in between. CDR3 bases: TGTGCCAGTAGTATAGACCCCCTGGGGGAGACCCAGTACTTC. As protein: CASSIDPLGETQYF. Full variable domain (missing parts from reference TRBV19 and TRBJ2-5): DGGITQSPKYLFRKEGQNVTLSCEQNLNHDAMYWYRQDPGQGLRLIYYSQIVNDFQKGDIAEGYSVSREKKESFPLTVTSAQKNPTAFYLCASSIDPLGETQYFGPGTRLLVL.

This clone was recorded only once. The chain recombines TRBV20-1 with TRBJ2-2; 7 bases are a match to TRBD2. The germline V gene has CDR1 DFQATT and CDR2 SNEGSKA (reference sequence). This CDR3 spans 15 amino acids. Trimming took 3 bases from V and 7 from J; bases not matched to a gene: 11. The CDR3 spells CSASPGGSTDGELFF. In DNA, the CDR3 is TGCAGTGCTAGTCCTGGCGGGAGTACGGACGGGGAGCTGTTTTTT.

The CDR3 nucleotides are TGTGCCAGCAGCCGGGGGTCTAGAGCTGAAGCTTTCTTT. Its protein is CASSRGSRAEAFF. The chain combines TRBV3-1 (or the pseudogene TRBV3-2) with TRBJ1-1, with a tentative D call TRBD1 (5 bases). From germline, CDR1 is LGHDT and CDR2 YNNKEL (reference sequence). The CDR3 spans 13 residues. V was cut by 4 bases and J by 6 bases, with 12 bases left in between.

The J gene is TRBJ1-2, the V gene TRBV6-5; the D is unclear. The CDR3 runs to 13 residues. The germline V gene encodes CDR1 MNHEY and CDR2 SVGAGI. V lost 6 bases, J lost 8 bases, and 16 bases lay in between. CDR3 residues: CASRVVIPSGYTF. Here the CDR3 DNA reads TGTGCCAGCAGGGTTGTAATTCCGTCGGGCTACACCTTC.

V gene TRBV19 combines with J gene TRBJ1-4; D possibly corresponds to TRBD1 (5 bases). Trimming left V 3 bases short and J 3 bases short, with 5 bases between. This CDR3 contains 13 residues. CDR1 is LNHDA, CDR2 SQIVND, per germline (reference sequence). The CDR3 region is CASSMTANEKLFF. The CDR3 DNA is TGTGCCAGTAGTATGACAGCTAATGAAAAACTGTTTTTT.

This chain connects TRBV7-2 to TRBJ1-1; 8 nucleotides align to TRBD1. After removal of 5 bases from V and 4 bases from J, the junction contained 6 bases not matched to a gene. Germline V gene lookup returns CDR1 SGHTA and CDR2 FQGNSA. This CDR3 region has 14 residues. The CDR3 nucleotides are TGTGCCAGCAGCCCAGGACAGGGTGCCACTGAAGCTTTCTTT. Protein: CASSPGQGATEAFF. Drawing the rest from reference TRBV7-2 and TRBJ1-1, the complete variable domain is GAGVSQSPSNKVTEKGKDVELRCDPISGHTALYWYRQSLGQGLEFLIYFQGNSAPDKSGLPSDRFSAERTGGSVSTLTIQRTQQEDSAVYLCASSPGQGATEAFFGQGTRLTVV.

The chain uses TRBV7-2 and TRBJ1-1; possibly TRBD1 for D (5 bases). The V and J ends lost 7 bases and 0 bases respectively, with 9 bases between them. Per the germline V gene, CDR1 is SGHTA and CDR2 is FQGNSA. The CDR3 is made up of 13 amino acids. In DNA, the CDR3 is TGTGCCAGCAAGGCAGGGATGAACACTGAAGCTTTCTTT. Protein product: CASKAGMNTEAFF.

The rearrangement uses TRBV28 and TRBJ1-5; D remains unclear. V gave up 6 bases and J gave up 4 bases, with 13 bases separating them. CDR1 MDHEN and CDR2 SYDVKM come from the germline V gene. CDR3 length equals 14 residues. The CDR3 sequence: CASSPTTQNQPQHF. CDR3 nucleotides: TGTGCCAGCAGCCCTACGACACAAAATCAGCCCCAGCATTTT. Combining the CDR3 with reference TRBV28 and TRBJ1-5 gives the whole variable domain DVKVTQSSRYLVKRTGEKVFLECVQDMDHENMFWYRQDPGLGLRLIYFSYDVKMKEKGDIPEGYSVSREKKERFSLILESASTNQTSMYLCASSPTTQNQPQHFGDGTRLSIL.

The V call is TRBV2, the J call TRBJ1-5; a possible D gene is TRBD1 (5 bases). V gave up 7 bases and J gave up 1 base, with 11 bases separating them. Germline V gene data show CDR1 as SNHLY and CDR2 as FYNNEI. The CDR3 spans 14 residues. CDR3 nucleotide sequence: TGTGCCAGCAAATTCGGGGCGAGCAATCAGCCCCAGCATTTT. It yields the protein CASKFGASNQPQHF.

The chain links TRBV9 to TRBJ1-2, with 8 positions matching TRBD1. The germline gives CDR1 SGDLS, CDR2 YYNGEE. The CDR3 is 15 amino acids. Trimming cost V 4 bases and J 4 bases; bases outside gene matches: 9. The CDR3 loop reads CASSTRQGMGYGYTF. The CDR3 DNA reads TGTGCCAGCAGCACACGACAGGGGATGGGCTATGGCTACACCTTC.

This chain links TRBV5-1 with TRBJ2-3, with 8 bases identical to TRBD1. CDR3 size: 15 residues. Trimming at V came to 5 bases and at J to 0 bases, leaving 5 bases not matched to a gene. CDR1 and CDR2 from the germline V gene are SGHRS and YFSETQ. The CDR3 spells CASRTGDFSTDTQYF. The CDR3 DNA follows: TGCGCCAGCAGGACAGGGGACTTCAGCACAGATACGCAGTATTTT. The entire variable domain, with the rest obtained from reference TRBV5-1 and TRBJ2-3, is as follows: KAGVTQTPRYLIKTRGQQVTLSCSPISGHRSVSWYQQTPGQGLQFLFEYFSETQRNKGNFPGRFSGRQFSNSRSEMNVSTLELGDSALYLCASRTGDFSTDTQYFGPGTRLTVL.

The rearrangement links TRBV28 to TRBJ1-1, with 8 nucleotides matching TRBD1. The CDR3 is 14 residues long. V shed 3 bases, J shed 10 bases, and the junction held 10 bases outside the gene matches. Germline CDR1 is MDHEN and CDR2 is SYDVKM. The CDR3 spells CASSLTGDVAVAFF. CDR3 nucleotides: TGTGCCAGCAGTTTGACAGGGGACGTTGCGGTAGCTTTCTTT.

V gene TRBV7-2 combines with J gene TRBJ2-1; TRBD2 matches at 10 bases. Trimming at V came to 5 bases and at J to 4 bases, leaving 5 bases not matched to a gene. Per germline, CDR1 SGHTA and CDR2 FQGNSA. The CDR3 spans 15 residues. The CDR3 sequence is CASSPNSGGYNEQFF. Here the CDR3 DNA reads TGTGCCAGCAGCCCAAATAGCGGGGGGTACAATGAGCAGTTCTTC. The complete variable domain, with remaining parts taken from reference TRBV7-2 and TRBJ2-1, reads GAGVSQSPSNKVTEKGKDVELRCDPISGHTALYWYRQSLGQGLEFLIYFQGNSAPDKSGLPSDRFSAERTGGSVSTLTIQRTQQEDSAVYLCASSPNSGGYNEQFFGPGTRLTVL.

The chain combines TRBV7-8 with TRBJ2-2, with no clear D. V was pared by 1 base and J by 0 bases, with 9 bases between. Germline CDR1 SGHVS, CDR2 FQNEAQ. CDR3 length: 16 residues. CDR3 amino acids: CASSLVSASNTGELFF. Here the CDR3 DNA reads TGTGCCAGCAGCTTAGTCTCAGCGTCGAACACCGGGGAGCTGTTTTTT.

The chain carries TRBV20-1 and TRBJ2-1; possible D gene TRBD1, 5 bases. Trimming cost V 4 bases and J 4 bases, with 5 bases left between them. The germline V gene encodes CDR1 DFQATT and CDR2 SNEGSKA (reference sequence). The CDR3 covers 11 residues. The CDR3 is CSAKGYNEQFF. The CDR3 DNA is TGCAGTGCTAAGGGGTACAATGAGCAGTTCTTC.